The next 26 T cell receptor beta chains were all read from a single sample in a study of human T cells and chemical hapten exposure. TCRdb reprocessed the RACE reads via MiXCR and lists one record per CDR3 protein. The sample yields tens of thousands of distinct CDR3 sequences, more than 9.5% seen once. Noted time point: patch test 2, 6 weeks after DPC sensitization. Treatment: therapeutic diphenylcyclopropenone sensitization with weekly scalp DPC. The sequences come from whole blood, collected in connection with sensitization to the hapten diphenylcyclopropenone (DPC). Receptor source: a man aged 40-50 years with alopecia areata. Some clones in this sample may be carry-over from other donors' samples.

This clonotype was detected only a few times. The gene calls are TRBV7-2 and TRBJ2-3; D is ambiguous. Germline assignment: CDR1 SGHTA and CDR2 FQGNSA. V was pared by 7 bases and J by 5 bases, with 7 bases between. The CDR3 extends over 11 amino acids. The CDR3 bases are TGTGCCAGCAACCAAGGAGATACGCAGTATTTT. Amino acid sequence: CASNQGDTQYF.

The chain joins TRBV7-2 to TRBJ2-7; either TRBD1 or TRBD2 may supply D (5 bases each). This CDR3 comprises 12 residues. Germline V gene data show CDR1 as SGHTA and CDR2 as FQGNSA. Trimming stripped 5 bases from V and 6 bases from J, with 11 bases between. The CDR3 DNA is TGTGCCAGCAGCCCCCGTGGGGGCGAGCAGTACTTC. Encoded protein: CASSPRGGEQYF.

The gene calls are TRBV20-1 and TRBJ2-5; TRBD1 aligns across 7 bases. The CDR3 sequence is 14 residues long. The V gene end was trimmed by 6 bases and the J gene end by 1 base; junction bases not matched to a gene: 8. The V gene's germline CDR1 is DFQATT and CDR2 SNEGSKA (reference sequence). In DNA form, the CDR3 reads TGCAGTGCACCACCACAGGGGCCCCAAGAGACCCAGTACTTC. Amino acids: CSAPPQGPQETQYF.

This clonotype was seen ten or more times. The chain couples TRBV6-5 to TRBJ2-6; no firm D call. This CDR3 comprises 11 residues. V was cut by 8 bases and J by 4 bases, with 3 bases left in between. The germline gives CDR1 MNHEY, CDR2 SVGAGI. CDR3 sequence reads: CASGGANVLTF. CDR3 nucleotides: TGTGCCAGCGGGGGGGCCAACGTCCTGACTTTC.

This clonotype was seen at least ten times. The chain uses TRBV27 and TRBJ2-5; 9 bases match TRBD2. With V trimmed by 6 bases and J by 5 bases, 7 bases remained unmatched. Looked up from germline, CDR1 is MNHEY and CDR2 is SMNVEV (reference sequence). The CDR3 covers 14 residues. The CDR3 reads CASSLSGSGETQYF. The CDR3, as DNA: TGTGCCAGCAGCCTTAGCGGGAGTGGGGAGACCCAGTACTTC.

The sample holds a few counts of this clonotype. The DNA of the CDR3 is TGCAGCGTTGAAGCGGTTGACACCATATATTTT. Amino acid sequence: CSVEAVDTIYF. The rearrangement links TRBV29-1 to TRBJ1-3; D remains ambiguous. This CDR3 spans 11 amino acids. The germline gives CDR1 SQVTM, CDR2 ANQGSEA. V shed 1 base and J shed 8 bases, with 6 bases lying between them.

This clonotype was detected only a few times. V and J are TRBV5-1 and TRBJ2-4; D is unclear. Germline CDR1 reads SGHRS; CDR2 reads YFSETQ. V lost 3 bases and J 3 bases, leaving 13 bases between the germline ends. There are 15 residues in the CDR3. The CDR3 DNA reads as TGCGCCAGCAGCTCCCTATCCGTTGACAAAAACATTCAGTACTTC. Its translation: CASSSLSVDKNIQYF.

This chain links TRBV4-2 with TRBJ2-3; 9 bases are shared with TRBD2. J gave up 5 bases and V 3 bases, and 18 bases lay outside the gene matches. The CDR3 sequence is 19 residues long. The germline V gene encodes CDR1 LGHNA and CDR2 YNFKEQ. In DNA, the CDR3 is TGTGCCAGCAGCCATGAACACAGGCTGGCGGGAGGGCCTAAAGATACGCAGTATTTT. Translating gives CASSHEHRLAGGPKDTQYF.

The V gene is TRBV29-1, the J gene TRBJ2-1; 10 positions agree with TRBD1. The CDR3 contains 16 residues. The junction had 10 bases not matched to a gene; V was cut back by 0 bases and J by 8 bases. Germline CDR1 is SQVTM and CDR2 is ANQGSEA. This chain's CDR3 is CSVEEVWPTGGDEQFF. CDR3 in DNA: TGCAGCGTTGAAGAGGTTTGGCCGACAGGGGGCGATGAGCAGTTCTTC.

In its sample, this clonotype was seen many times. V usage is TRBV28 and J usage is TRBJ1-5, with TRBD1 as a possible D gene (5 bases). CDR3 length: 12 residues. The V end was cut by 11 bases, the J end by 3 bases, with 11 bases between. The germline V gene has CDR1 MDHEN and CDR2 SYDVKM. As DNA, the CDR3 is TGTGCCGTAGACAGAAACAATCAGCCCCAGCATTTT. Translated, it gives CAVDRNNQPQHF.

At least ten counts were recorded for this clonotype. CDR3 sequence reads: CASSQEVFNEKLFF. The CDR3, as DNA: TGCGCCAGCAGCCAAGAGGTCTTCAATGAAAAACTGTTTTTT. This sequence joins TRBV4-3 and TRBJ1-4; D is unresolved. Trimming shortened V by 0 bases and J by 5 bases, and 7 bases separated the two germline ends. The CDR3 has 14 amino acids. From germline, CDR1 is LGHNA and CDR2 YSLEER.

The J gene is TRBJ2-6, the V gene TRBV6-5; D uncertain. This CDR3 contains 16 residues. The V end was cut by 5 bases, the J end by 0 bases, with 11 bases between. Germline CDR1 is MNHEY and CDR2 is SVGAGI. CDR3 region: CASSLNAHSGANVLTF. DNA of the CDR3: TGTGCCAGCAGTCTAAACGCACACTCTGGGGCCAACGTCCTGACTTTC.

This clonotype has more than one count but fewer than ten. The rearrangement links TRBV19 to TRBJ2-7; D possibly corresponds to TRBD2 (7 bases). The CDR3 length is 14 residues. Germline assignment: CDR1 LNHDA and CDR2 SQIVND (reference sequence). V was cut by 6 bases and J by 6 bases, with 18 bases left in between. The CDR3 here is CASSAGALAAEQYF. DNA of the CDR3: TGTGCCAGTAGCGCGGGGGCACTAGCTGCCGAGCAGTACTTC.

This clonotype was found a few times. The V and J genes are TRBV2 and TRBJ1-1, with unresolved D. Germline assignment: CDR1 SNHLY and CDR2 FYNNEI. V was trimmed by 3 bases and J by 8 bases, leaving 13 bases between them. The CDR3 is made up of 13 amino acids. Written as DNA, the CDR3 is TGTGCCAGCAGTGACACACCGGCCATGGAAGCTTTCTTT. It yields the protein CASSDTPAMEAFF.

This clonotype has a count of ten or more. The gene calls are TRBV18 and TRBJ2-3; 10 bases line up with TRBD2. Trimming at V came to 1 base and at J to 4 bases, leaving 5 bases not matched to a gene. CDR1 is KGHSH and CDR2 is LQKENI in the germline V gene. CDR3 size: 16 residues. The DNA of the CDR3 is TGTGCCAGCTCACCACTAGCGGGAGGAATCGCAGATACGCAGTATTTT. Its protein product is CASSPLAGGIADTQYF.

This chain links TRBV3-1 with TRBJ2-3, with unresolved D. The CDR3 runs to 13 residues. Germline CDR1 LGHDT, CDR2 YNNKEL (reference sequence). Trimming cost V 5 bases and J 3 bases, with 9 bases left between them. CDR3 sequence reads: CASSTETTDTQYF. The DNA of the CDR3 is TGTGCCAGCAGCACAGAAACTACAGATACGCAGTATTTT.

The CDR3 sequence is CASSPLRTPGNTIYF. The CDR3 region has the DNA TGTGCCAGCTCACCCCTCCGGACACCTGGAAACACCATATATTTT. The rearrangement links TRBV18 to TRBJ1-3; D may be TRBD1 (5 bases). V gave up 3 bases and J gave up 2 bases, with 11 bases separating them. The germline gives CDR1 KGHSH, CDR2 LQKENI. This CDR3 has 15 amino acids.

The chain is built from TRBV2 and TRBJ2-5; maybe TRBD2 (6 bases). Germline CDR1 reads SNHLY; CDR2 reads FYNNEI. The CDR3 is 16 amino acids. The germline V and J ends were trimmed by 6 bases and 1 base, with 18 bases remaining between them. Here the CDR3 DNA reads TGTGCCAGCAGCGATGCGAATGGAGGGGTCCAAGAGACCCAGTACTTC. The encoded protein is CASSDANGGVQETQYF.

This clonotype was seen more than once but under ten times. The rearrangement uses TRBV4-1 and TRBJ2-1; a possible D gene is TRBD2 (6 bases). CDR3 size: 16 residues. The V end was cut by 2 bases, the J end by 3 bases, with 14 bases between. Germline CDR1 MGHRA, CDR2 YSYEKL. CDR3 loop: CASSQSTGGYYNEQFF. CDR3 in DNA: TGCGCCAGCAGCCAATCAACCGGAGGGTACTACAATGAGCAGTTCTTC.

By share of the sample, this clonotype is medium-sized. This chain joins TRBV2 and TRBJ2-7; weak D call: TRBD2 (5 bases). The CDR3 is made up of 15 amino acids. The V end was cut by 1 base, the J end by 1 base, with 11 bases between. Germline V gene lookup returns CDR1 SNHLY and CDR2 FYNNEI. Here the CDR3 DNA reads TGTGCCAGCAGTGAAGAGCGAGCGGAGTCCTACGAGCAGTACTTC. This codes for CASSEERAESYEQYF.

In its sample, this clonotype was seen a few times. The V call is TRBV9, the J call TRBJ2-2, with 11 bases lining up with TRBD2. Germline V gene lookup returns CDR1 SGDLS and CDR2 YYNGEE. The CDR3 runs 16 residues. J gave up 4 bases and V 4 bases, and 6 bases lay outside the gene matches. For the CDR3, the DNA is TGTGCCAGCAGCTCTAGCGGGAGGAAGTTCACCGGGGAGCTGTTTTTT. The encoded protein is CASSSSGRKFTGELFF.

This clonotype was counted a few times. For the CDR3, the DNA is TGTGCCAGCAGCTTATCTAGCGGGAGAGCCGGGGAGCTGTTTTTT. The encoded protein is CASSLSSGRAGELFF. The J gene is TRBJ2-2, the V gene TRBV11-2; 10 bases are a match to TRBD2. V was pared by 2 bases and J by 6 bases, with 3 bases of the junction left unmatched. Germline CDR1 and CDR2: SGHAT and FQNNGV. The CDR3 has 15 residues.

The chain has TRBV20-1 and TRBJ2-3; 10 bases fit TRBD1. J gave up 1 base and V 5 bases, and 6 bases lay outside the gene matches. The CDR3 has 15 amino acids. Germline CDR1 DFQATT, CDR2 SNEGSKA (reference sequence). CDR3: CSAASGTGGTDTQYF. As DNA, the CDR3 is TGCAGTGCTGCCTCCGGGACAGGGGGCACAGATACGCAGTATTTT.

This clonotype was seen a handful of times. The genes are TRBV7-2 and TRBJ2-2, with a weak D call TRBD2 (6 bases). The CDR3 sequence is 12 residues long. Trimming cost V 8 bases and J 7 bases, with 11 bases left between them. Looked up from germline, CDR1 is SGHTA and CDR2 is FQGNSA. CDR3 in amino acids: CASGRMNGELFF. The CDR3 bases are TGTGCCAGCGGGAGGATGAACGGGGAGCTGTTTTTT.

This clonotype came up a few times. The chain employs TRBV7-2 and TRBJ2-3; 8 bases agree with TRBD1. Germline-derived CDR1 and CDR2 are SGHTA and FQGNSA. This CDR3 has 14 amino acids. J was trimmed by 6 bases and V by 5 bases; bases with no gene match: 7. CDR3 bases: TGTGCCAGCAGCCAGGGGGCTAGCATGGATACGCAGTATTTT. Protein: CASSQGASMDTQYF.

This clonotype showed up just a few times. V and J are TRBV12-3 or TRBV12-4 and TRBJ2-6; D may be TRBD2 (6 bases). There are 14 residues in the CDR3. V was trimmed by 5 bases and J by 3 bases, leaving 8 bases between them. In nucleotides, the CDR3 is TGTGCCAGCAGTCAGGGAGGTGGGGCCAACGTCCTGACTTTC. As protein: CASSQGGGANVLTF.